This TCR beta chain emerged from a study of T cell responses to AZD1222 COVID-19 vaccine. Trimming shortened V by 6 bases and J by 8 bases, and 19 bases separated the two germline ends. Germline V gene sequence: CDR1 MNHNY, CDR2 SVGAGI (reference sequence). This CDR3 has 15 amino acids. Using immunoSEQ multiplex PCR, the repertoire was profiled, and TCRdb retains in-frame clones only, with some absent. The sample contains approximately 150,000 clones, about 86% of which appear only once. The source was peripheral blood, collected 28 days after the second AZD1222 dose. The clonotype was recovered from an adult who received the AZD1222 COVID-19 vaccine. The rearrangement joins TRBV6-6 to TRBJ1-4, with TRBD1 as a possible D gene (6 bases). For the CDR3, the DNA is TGTGCCAGCAGGGCGGAGGGGGGAGTAGGGGAAAAACTGTTTTTT. Encoded protein: CASRAEGGVGEKLFF.